This T cell receptor (beta chain) stems from a study of T cells after posttransplantation cyclophosphamide. Regarding the study as a whole: Donor CD8+ memory clones often dominated recipient blood repertoires at later times. Tissue-infiltrating T cells from skin or gut overlapped little with blood T cells. After PTCy, TRB diversity resembled that of CNI/methotrexate controls.

This related bone marrow graft donor gave peripheral blood on the day of marrow donation. The protocol was immunoSEQ multiplex PCR, while the TCRdb copy is restricted to in-frame clones and leaves out a portion. The sample has approximately 47,000 clones, around 91% seen once. In germline, CDR1 is SQVTM, CDR2 ANQGSEA. The CDR3 extends over 14 amino acids. Trimming removed 6 bases from V and 8 bases from J; junction bases left unmatched: 11. Remarks on this clone: Its antigen is unidentified.

The material sequenced was PBMCs. This clonotype originated in a woman aged 45 to 65 in good health and a related stem cell transplant donor. The J gene is TRBJ2-1, the V gene TRBV29-1; the match to TRBD2 covers 9 bases. CDR3 residues: CSVAIAGERDEQFF. CDR3 sequence (DNA): TGCAGCGTAGCAATAGCGGGAGAACGAGATGAGCAGTTCTTC.